Following are 25 T cell receptor beta chains from one sample sequenced in a study of Graves' ophthalmopathy and Graves' hyperthyroidism. Amplification of the TCR beta CDR3 regions used RNA transcripts (as template). First-round RT-PCR used HTBI primers; second-round multiplex PCR followed. TCRdb reanalysed the multiplex PCR reads using MiXCR and keeps one entry per CDR3 protein. The sample has a few hundred thousand distinct CDR3 sequences; approximately 21% are singletons. Specimen: peripheral blood. Every receptor here comes from a woman aged 18-30 years with stable Graves' hyperthyroidism.

In its sample, this clonotype was seen many times. This chain uses TRBV6-5 with TRBJ2-7; no clear D gene. CDR1 and CDR2 (germline): MNHEY, SVGAGI. V was cut by 1 base and J by 5 bases, with 9 bases left in between. The CDR3 covers 13 residues. The CDR3 DNA is TGTGCCAGCAGTTACTTGGGTGGCGACGAGCAGTACTTC. Translating gives CASSYLGGDEQYF.

CDR3 in amino acids: CASSPMGQNTGELFF. Here the CDR3 DNA reads TGCGCCAGCAGCCCAATGGGACAAAACACCGGGGAGCTGTTTTTT. The gene calls are TRBV4-1 and TRBJ2-2, with a possible D match to TRBD1 (6 bases). The V end lost 4 bases, the J end lost 2 bases, and 11 bases lay between the germline ends. Germline V lookup: CDR1 MGHRA, CDR2 YSYEKL. The CDR3 loop spans 15 amino acids.

This clonotype was detected many times. The chain links TRBV30 to TRBJ1-1, with unresolved D. Trimming shortened V by 4 bases and J by 10 bases, and 13 bases separated the two germline ends. Germline CDR1 reads GTSNPN; CDR2 reads SVGIG (reference sequence). The CDR3 contains 11 residues. In nucleotides, the CDR3 is TGTGCCTGGACGTCCGGCGGTTTAGCTTTCTTT. Translation gives CAWTSGGLAFF.

This clonotype has more than one count but fewer than ten. This sequence joins TRBV6-1 and TRBJ2-7; 8 bases line up with TRBD2. The length of the CDR3 is 13 residues. The V gene end was trimmed by 3 bases and the J gene end by 2 bases; junction bases not matched to a gene: 0. Germline assignment: CDR1 MNHNS and CDR2 SASEGT. In nucleotides, the CDR3 is TGTGCCAGCAGTGAGCGGGAGGCCTACGAGCAGTACTTC. Amino acid sequence: CASSEREAYEQYF.

This clonotype has just a few counts. The CDR3: CASSLMAAETQYF. The CDR3 nucleotides read TGTGCCAGCAGTTTGATGGCAGCGGAGACCCAGTACTTC. The chain is built from TRBV12-3 or TRBV12-4 and TRBJ2-5, with D unresolved. Deletions cut 3 bases from V and 5 bases from J, with 10 bases between. This CDR3 region has 13 residues.

This clonotype was detected ten times or more. The chain joins TRBV2 to TRBJ2-7; no reliable D call. CDR1 and CDR2 (germline): SNHLY, FYNNEI. The CDR3 contains 12 residues. The germline V and J ends were trimmed by 7 bases and 0 bases, with 7 bases remaining between them. CDR3 bases: TGTGCCAGCAAGCAGGACTCCTACGAGCAGTACTTC. Translating gives CASKQDSYEQYF. The complete variable domain, with remaining parts taken from reference TRBV2 and TRBJ2-7, reads EPEVTQTPSHQVTQMGQEVILRCVPISNHLYFYWYRQILGQKVEFLVSFYNNEISEKSEIFDDQFSVERPDGSNFTLKIRSTKLEDSAMYFCASKQDSYEQYFGPGTRLTVT.

This clonotype was detected many times. The chain recombines TRBV5-1 with TRBJ1-2, with D unclear. Trimming took off 3 bases at V and 7 bases at J, with 16 bases between the two ends. This CDR3 spans 14 amino acids. From germline, CDR1 is SGHRS and CDR2 YFSETQ. The CDR3 reads CASSSGGRESGYTF. The CDR3 DNA follows: TGCGCCAGCAGCTCGGGCGGAAGGGAATCTGGCTACACCTTC.

There are many counts of this clonotype. CDR3 in DNA: TGTGCCAGCAGCTTAATTGGGGACGCCGGGGAGCTGTTTTTT. Its protein product is CASSLIGDAGELFF. The chain uses TRBV7-9 and TRBJ2-2, with D perhaps assigned TRBD1 or TRBD2 (5 bases each). The CDR3 length is 14 residues. The germline CDR1 and CDR2 sequences are SEHNR and FQNEAQ (reference sequence). V lost 2 bases to trimming and J lost 6 bases, with 10 bases between them.

This clonotype has a count of ten or more. This sequence joins TRBV30 and TRBJ2-7, with unresolved D. Germline V gives CDR1 GTSNPN, CDR2 SVGIG (reference sequence). V lost 4 bases, J lost 0 bases, and 10 bases lay in between. This CDR3 is 13 amino acids long. This CDR3 is CAWIAGDSYEQYF. The CDR3 nucleotides read TGTGCCTGGATCGCAGGCGACTCCTACGAGCAGTACTTC.

V and J are TRBV2 and TRBJ2-5, with D unresolved. Germline values: CDR1 SNHLY, CDR2 FYNNEI. Between the trimmed V and J ends, which lost 7 bases and 1 base, there was a span of 10 bases. CDR3 size: 13 residues. The DNA for the CDR3 is TGTGCCAGCAATTTTGAGAGCCAAGAGACCCAGTACTTC. The encoded protein is CASNFESQETQYF.

This clonotype showed up many times. This chain links TRBV4-2 with TRBJ2-7; possible D gene TRBD2, 5 bases. V dropped 3 bases and J dropped 3 bases, with 9 bases sitting between them. The CDR3 extends over 13 amino acids. In germline, CDR1 is LGHNA, CDR2 YNFKEQ. CDR3 in amino acids: CASSHEGSYEQYF. CDR3 DNA: TGTGCCAGCAGCCATGAGGGCAGCTACGAGCAGTACTTC.

This clonotype was counted many times. The chain employs TRBV11-2 and TRBJ2-7, with D possibly TRBD2 on 5 matching bases. Germline V gives CDR1 SGHAT, CDR2 FQNNGV. There are 14 residues in the CDR3. V was cut by 1 base and J by 6 bases, with 13 bases left in between. This CDR3 is CASSLASSAGEQYF. The CDR3 DNA reads TGTGCCAGCAGCTTAGCATCCAGCGCGGGCGAGCAGTACTTC.

This clonotype was seen many times. The V and J genes are TRBV5-1 and TRBJ1-1; possible D gene TRBD1, 6 bases. CDR1 SGHRS and CDR2 YFSETQ come from the germline V gene. Between the trimmed V and J ends, which lost 0 bases and 7 bases, there was a span of 19 bases. This CDR3 is 16 amino acids long. The CDR3 spells CASSLVGARRGHEAFF. CDR3 nucleotide sequence: TGCGCCAGCAGCTTGGTGGGGGCTCGAAGGGGACATGAAGCTTTCTTT.

The rearrangement joins TRBV19 to TRBJ2-7; TRBD1 might be the D (6 bases). The CDR3 totals 14 residues. CDR1 and CDR2 from the germline V gene are LNHDA and SQIVND (reference sequence). The germline V and J ends were trimmed by 4 bases and 5 bases, with 15 bases remaining between them. The CDR3 is CASSTAGALDEQYF. CDR3 bases: TGTGCCAGTAGTACTGCAGGGGCGTTGGACGAGCAGTACTTC. Full variable domain (remainder filled in from reference TRBV19 and TRBJ2-7): DGGITQSPKYLFRKEGQNVTLSCEQNLNHDAMYWYRQDPGQGLRLIYYSQIVNDFQKGDIAEGYSVSREKKESFPLTVTSAQKNPTAFYLCASSTAGALDEQYFGPGTRLTVT.

This clonotype was seen many times. The chain has TRBV4-1 and TRBJ2-7, with D tentatively TRBD2 (6 bases). The CDR3 has 13 amino acids. The germline V gene has CDR1 MGHRA and CDR2 YSYEKL. Trimming took off 4 bases at V and 5 bases at J, with 12 bases between the two ends. CDR3 sequence: CASSLKEGDEQYF. CDR3 bases: TGCGCCAGCAGCCTTAAGGAGGGAGACGAGCAGTACTTC.

In this sample, this clonotype turned up many times. This chain joins TRBV27 and TRBJ2-7, with D perhaps TRBD2 (7 bases). CDR1 is MNHEY and CDR2 is SMNVEV in the germline V gene (reference sequence). V lost 5 bases and J 4 bases, leaving 15 bases between the germline ends. This CDR3 contains 14 residues. The CDR3 DNA follows: TGTGCCAGCAGTGCCGGGGGGCATGGGTACGAGCAGTACTTC. Amino acids: CASSAGGHGYEQYF.

The chain carries TRBV3-1 and TRBJ2-5; D ambiguous. The CDR3 runs 13 residues. CDR1 and CDR2 from the germline V gene are LGHDT and YNNKEL (reference sequence). V was clipped by 7 bases and J by 2 bases, with 11 bases between them. The CDR3 nucleotides are TGTGCCAGCACTGGTTACTCTCAAGAGACCCAGTACTTC. Translation gives CASTGYSQETQYF.

The table lists this clonotype with many counts. The V and J genes are TRBV20-1 and TRBJ1-2; 7 nucleotides match TRBD1. The CDR3 runs 14 residues. After removal of 0 bases from V and 7 bases from J, the junction contained 8 bases not matched to a gene. Germline loops: CDR1 DFQATT, CDR2 SNEGSKA (reference sequence). CDR3 protein: CSARDSQTGFGYTF. Written as DNA, the CDR3 is TGCAGTGCTAGAGATTCCCAGACAGGGTTTGGCTACACCTTC.

To note about this clonotype: Since a much larger clone is just one base distant, this may be a read error. The chain employs TRBV25-1 and TRBJ2-4; TRBD2 agrees at 9 bases. Germline V gives CDR1 MGHDK, CDR2 SYGVNS. The CDR3 loop spans 22 amino acids. CDR3 DNA sequence: TGTGCCAGCAGTGAAGAAGGAGTAGCGGGGGTACTCCCCCTAGCCGCCAAAAACATTCATTACTTC. It codes for CASSEEGVAGVLPLAAKNIHYF.

At least ten counts were recorded for this clonotype. The chain couples TRBV10-1 to TRBJ1-1; 7 positions agree with TRBD1. The CDR3 contains 12 residues. V gave up 0 bases and J gave up 11 bases; unmatched junction bases: 3. Germline V lookup: CDR1 WNHNN, CDR2 SYGVQD (reference sequence). The CDR3 DNA reads TGCGCCAGCAGTGAGTCTGACAGGGCCGCTTTCTTT. Translating gives CASSESDRAAFF.

This clonotype was seen at least ten times. J is TRBJ2-7 and V is TRBV6-1; TRBD2 matches at 9 bases. The trim removed 6 bases at V and 4 bases at J, leaving 7 bases unmatched. The germline gives CDR1 MNHNS, CDR2 SASEGT. This CDR3 is 14 amino acids long. CDR3 in DNA: TGTGCCAGCAGGACTAGCGGCCTAAGTTACGAGCAGTACTTC. It codes for CASRTSGLSYEQYF.

The rearrangement links TRBV6-1 to TRBJ1-3; a possible D gene is TRBD1 (6 bases). CDR1 is MNHNS and CDR2 is SASEGT in the germline V gene. The CDR3 is made up of 17 amino acids. The V end was cut by 2 bases, the J end by 3 bases, with 17 bases between. The CDR3 coding sequence is TGTGCCAGCAGTGAATTGGTATGGACAGACGATGGAAACACCATATATTTT. Its protein is CASSELVWTDDGNTIYF.

This clonotype was counted at least ten times. The chain carries TRBV6-5 and TRBJ2-2; 10 nucleotides line up with TRBD2. The CDR3 has 14 residues. The V gene's germline CDR1 is MNHEY and CDR2 SVGAGI. J gave up 8 bases and V 7 bases, and 7 bases lay outside the gene matches. CDR3 DNA: TGTGCCAGCACCCTAGCGGGAGTAACAGGGGAGCTGTTTTTT. Encoded protein: CASTLAGVTGELFF.

This chain links TRBV4-1 with TRBJ1-1; D not resolved. The CDR3 totals 14 residues. CDR1 is MGHRA, CDR2 YSYEKL, per germline. V lost 0 bases and J lost 11, with 16 bases in between. CDR3 in amino acids: CASSQEGQRFRAFF. Written as DNA, the CDR3 is TGCGCCAGCAGCCAAGAAGGGCAGAGATTTAGGGCTTTCTTT.

V usage is TRBV7-2 and J usage is TRBJ2-5, with a tentative D call TRBD2 (7 bases). This CDR3 region has 14 residues. The ends were cut back, 1 base at V and 4 bases at J, with 10 bases in the middle. Germline-derived CDR1 and CDR2 are SGHTA and FQGNSA. This CDR3 reads CASSLVRGAETQYF. CDR3 nucleotide sequence: TGTGCCAGCAGCTTAGTTCGGGGGGCAGAGACCCAGTACTTC.